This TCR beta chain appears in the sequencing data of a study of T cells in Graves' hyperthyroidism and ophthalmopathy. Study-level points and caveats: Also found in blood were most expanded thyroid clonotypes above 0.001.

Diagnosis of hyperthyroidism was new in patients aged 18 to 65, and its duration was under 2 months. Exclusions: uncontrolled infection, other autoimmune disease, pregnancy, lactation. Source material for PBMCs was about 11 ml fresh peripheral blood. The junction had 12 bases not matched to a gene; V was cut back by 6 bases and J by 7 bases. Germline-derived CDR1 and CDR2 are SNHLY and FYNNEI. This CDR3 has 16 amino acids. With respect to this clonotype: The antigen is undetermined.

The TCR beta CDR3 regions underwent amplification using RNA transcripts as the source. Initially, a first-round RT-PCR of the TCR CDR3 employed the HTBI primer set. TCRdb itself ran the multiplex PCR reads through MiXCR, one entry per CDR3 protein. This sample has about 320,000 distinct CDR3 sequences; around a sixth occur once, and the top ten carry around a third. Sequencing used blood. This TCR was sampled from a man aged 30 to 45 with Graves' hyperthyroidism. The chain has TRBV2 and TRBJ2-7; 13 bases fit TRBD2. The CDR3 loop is CASSPRTSGSPGEQYF. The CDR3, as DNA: TGTGCCAGCAGCCCGCGGACTAGCGGGAGTCCCGGGGAGCAGTACTTC.